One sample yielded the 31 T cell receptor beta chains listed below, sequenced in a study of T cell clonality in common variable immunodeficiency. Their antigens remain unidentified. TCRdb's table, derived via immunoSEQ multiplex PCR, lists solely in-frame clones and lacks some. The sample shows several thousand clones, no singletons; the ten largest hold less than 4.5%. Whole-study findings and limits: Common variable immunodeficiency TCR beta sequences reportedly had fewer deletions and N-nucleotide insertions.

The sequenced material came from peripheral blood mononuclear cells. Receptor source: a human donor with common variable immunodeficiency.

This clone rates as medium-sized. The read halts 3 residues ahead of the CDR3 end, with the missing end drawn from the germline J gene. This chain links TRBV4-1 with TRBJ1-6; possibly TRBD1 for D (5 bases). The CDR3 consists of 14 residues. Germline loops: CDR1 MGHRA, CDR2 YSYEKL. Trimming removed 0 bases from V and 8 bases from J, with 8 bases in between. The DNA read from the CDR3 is TGCGCCAGCAGCCAAGATTTCAGGGATTCACCC. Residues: CASSQDFRDSP. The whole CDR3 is CASSQDFRDSPLHF.

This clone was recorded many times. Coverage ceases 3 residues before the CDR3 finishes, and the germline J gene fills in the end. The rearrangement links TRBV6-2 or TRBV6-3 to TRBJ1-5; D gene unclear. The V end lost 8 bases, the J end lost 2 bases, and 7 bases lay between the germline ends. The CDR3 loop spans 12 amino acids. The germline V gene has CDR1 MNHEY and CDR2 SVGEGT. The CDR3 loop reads CASPHCNQPQHF. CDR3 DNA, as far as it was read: TGTGCCAGCCCGCACTGCAATCAGCCC.

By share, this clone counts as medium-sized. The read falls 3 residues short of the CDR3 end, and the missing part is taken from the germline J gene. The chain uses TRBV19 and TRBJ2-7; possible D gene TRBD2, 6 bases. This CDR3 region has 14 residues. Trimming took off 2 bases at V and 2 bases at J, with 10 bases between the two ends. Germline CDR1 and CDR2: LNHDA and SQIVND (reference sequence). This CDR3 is CASSILGGPYEQYF. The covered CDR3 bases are TGTGCCAGTAGTATACTCGGGGGACCCTACGAG.

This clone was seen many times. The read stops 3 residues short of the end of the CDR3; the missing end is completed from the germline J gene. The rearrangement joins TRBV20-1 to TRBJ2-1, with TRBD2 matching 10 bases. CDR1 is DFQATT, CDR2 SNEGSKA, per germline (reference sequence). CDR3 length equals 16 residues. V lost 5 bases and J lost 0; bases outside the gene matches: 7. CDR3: CSAPRTSGSSYNEQFF. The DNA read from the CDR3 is TGCAGTGCTCCGAGGACTAGCGGTAGCTCCTACAATGAG.

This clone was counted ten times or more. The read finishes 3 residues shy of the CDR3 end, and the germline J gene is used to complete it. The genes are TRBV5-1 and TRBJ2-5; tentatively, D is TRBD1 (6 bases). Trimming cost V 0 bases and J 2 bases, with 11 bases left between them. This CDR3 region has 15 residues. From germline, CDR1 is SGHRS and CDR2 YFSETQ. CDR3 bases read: TGCGCCAGCAGCTTGGCAACAGGGACGCAAGAGACC. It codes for CASSLATGTQET. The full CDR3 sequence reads CASSLATGTQETQYF.

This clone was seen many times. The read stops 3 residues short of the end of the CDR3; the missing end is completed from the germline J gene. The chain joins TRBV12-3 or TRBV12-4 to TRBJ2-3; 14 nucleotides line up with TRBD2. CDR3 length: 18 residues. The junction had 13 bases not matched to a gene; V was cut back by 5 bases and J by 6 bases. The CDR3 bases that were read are TGTGCCAGCAGTACAACCGGGACTAGCGGGGGCCTCTTCGATACG. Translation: CASSTTGTSGGLFDT. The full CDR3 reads CASSTTGTSGGLFDTQYF.

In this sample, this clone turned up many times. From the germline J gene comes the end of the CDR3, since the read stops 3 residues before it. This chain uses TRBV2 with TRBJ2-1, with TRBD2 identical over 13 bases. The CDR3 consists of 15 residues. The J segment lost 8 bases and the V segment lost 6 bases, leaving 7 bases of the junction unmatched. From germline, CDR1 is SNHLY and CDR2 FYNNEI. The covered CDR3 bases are TGTGCCAGCAGATTAGGACTAGCGGGAGTGGATGAG. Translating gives CASRLGLAGVDE. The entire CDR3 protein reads CASRLGLAGVDEQFF.

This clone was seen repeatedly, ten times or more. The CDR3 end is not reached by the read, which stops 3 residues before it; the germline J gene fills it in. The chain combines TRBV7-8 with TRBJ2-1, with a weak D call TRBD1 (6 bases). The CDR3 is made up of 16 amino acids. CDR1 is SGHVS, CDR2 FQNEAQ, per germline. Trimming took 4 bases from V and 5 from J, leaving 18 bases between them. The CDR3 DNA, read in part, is TGTGCCAGCAGCTCAAGGTGGGCAGGGGATAACAATGAG. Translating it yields CASSSRWAGDNNE. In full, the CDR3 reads CASSSRWAGDNNEQFF.

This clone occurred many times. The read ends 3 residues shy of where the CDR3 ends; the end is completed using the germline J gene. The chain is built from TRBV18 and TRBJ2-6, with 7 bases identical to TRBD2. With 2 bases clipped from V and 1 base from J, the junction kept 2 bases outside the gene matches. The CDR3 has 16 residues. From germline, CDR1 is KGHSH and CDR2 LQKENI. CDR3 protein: CASSPAGVSGANVLTF. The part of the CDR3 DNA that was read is TGTGCCAGCTCACCAGCGGGAGTATCTGGGGCCAACGTC. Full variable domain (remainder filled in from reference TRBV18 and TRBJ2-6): NAGVMQNPRHLVRRRGQEARLRCSPMKGHSHVYWYRQLPEEGLKFMVYLQKENIIDESGMPKERFSAEFPKEGPSILRIQQVVRGDSAAYFCASSPAGVSGANVLTFGAGSRLTVL.

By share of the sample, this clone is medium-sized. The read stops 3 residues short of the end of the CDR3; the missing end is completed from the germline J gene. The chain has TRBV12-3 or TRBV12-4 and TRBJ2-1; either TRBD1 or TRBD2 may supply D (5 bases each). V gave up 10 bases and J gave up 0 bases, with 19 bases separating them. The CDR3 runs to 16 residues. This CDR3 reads CATYRGEFSSYNEQFF. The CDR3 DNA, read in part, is TGTGCCACCTACCGAGGGGAGTTCAGCTCCTACAATGAG.

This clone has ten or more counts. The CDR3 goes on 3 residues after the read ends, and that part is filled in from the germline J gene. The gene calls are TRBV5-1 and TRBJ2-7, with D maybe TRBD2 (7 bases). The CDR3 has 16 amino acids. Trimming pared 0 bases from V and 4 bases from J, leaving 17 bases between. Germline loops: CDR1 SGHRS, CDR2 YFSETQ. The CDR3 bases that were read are TGCGCCAGCAGCTTGGCCCCCGGTCGGGGGGCTTACGAG. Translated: CASSLAPGRGAYE. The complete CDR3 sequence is CASSLAPGRGAYEQYF.

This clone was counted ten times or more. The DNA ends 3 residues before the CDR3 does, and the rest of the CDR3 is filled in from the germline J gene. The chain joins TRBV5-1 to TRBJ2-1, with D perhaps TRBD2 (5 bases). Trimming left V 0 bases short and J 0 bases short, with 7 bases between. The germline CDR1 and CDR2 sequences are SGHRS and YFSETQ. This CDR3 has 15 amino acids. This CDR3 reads CASSLVTTSYNEQFF. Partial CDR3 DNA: TGCGCCAGCAGCTTGGTGACTACCTCCTACAATGAG.

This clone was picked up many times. CDR3 residues: CASSFLSNEQFF. The sequenced CDR3 bases are TGTGCCAGCAGCTTCCTATCCAATGAG. The V gene is TRBV11-2, the J gene TRBJ2-1; D is ambiguous. With the read ending 3 residues before the CDR3 end, the germline J gene is used to fill in that end. The CDR3 loop spans 12 amino acids. The germline V gene encodes CDR1 SGHAT and CDR2 FQNNGV. V was clipped by 3 bases and J by 6 bases, with 6 bases between them.

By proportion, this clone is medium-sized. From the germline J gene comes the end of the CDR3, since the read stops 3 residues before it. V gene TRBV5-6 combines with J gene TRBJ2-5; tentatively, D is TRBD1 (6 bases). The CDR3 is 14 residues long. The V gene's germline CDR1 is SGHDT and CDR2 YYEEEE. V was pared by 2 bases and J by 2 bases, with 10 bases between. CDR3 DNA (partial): TGTGCCAGCAGCTTAGGAAGGGGGCAAGAGACC. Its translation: CASSLGRGQET. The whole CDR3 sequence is CASSLGRGQETQYF.

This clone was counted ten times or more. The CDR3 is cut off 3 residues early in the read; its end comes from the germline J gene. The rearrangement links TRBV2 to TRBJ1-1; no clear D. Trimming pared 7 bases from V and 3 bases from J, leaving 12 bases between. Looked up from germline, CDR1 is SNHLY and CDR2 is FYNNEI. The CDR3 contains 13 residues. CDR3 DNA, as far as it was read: TGTGCCAGCATGAAGGGCCTTGACACTGAA. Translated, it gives CASMKGLDTE. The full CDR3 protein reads CASMKGLDTEAFF.

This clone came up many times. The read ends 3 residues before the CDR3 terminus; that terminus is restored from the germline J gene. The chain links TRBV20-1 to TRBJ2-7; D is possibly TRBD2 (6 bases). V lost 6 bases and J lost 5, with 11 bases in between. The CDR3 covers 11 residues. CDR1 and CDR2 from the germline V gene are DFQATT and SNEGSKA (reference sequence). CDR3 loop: CSAPGVDEQYF. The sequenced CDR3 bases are TGCAGTGCCCCGGGGGTTGACGAG.

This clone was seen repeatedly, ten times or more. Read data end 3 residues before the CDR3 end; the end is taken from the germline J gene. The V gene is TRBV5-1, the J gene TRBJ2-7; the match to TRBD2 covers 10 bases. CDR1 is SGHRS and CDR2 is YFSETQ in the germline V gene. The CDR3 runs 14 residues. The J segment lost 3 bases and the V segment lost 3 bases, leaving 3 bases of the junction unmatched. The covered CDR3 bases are TGCGCCAGCAGCTCCGGACTAGCGGTCTACGAG. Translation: CASSSGLAVYE. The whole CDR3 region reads CASSSGLAVYEQYF.

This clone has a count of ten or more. The CDR3 protein is CASRFGGQETQYF. The sequenced CDR3 bases are TGTGCCAGCAGGTTCGGGGGGCAAGAGACC. This chain joins TRBV12-3 or TRBV12-4 and TRBJ2-5; 7 positions match TRBD2. Sequencing ends 3 residues short of the CDR3 end; the germline J gene provides the rest. The CDR3 is 13 amino acids. V was clipped by 6 bases and J by 2 bases; unmatched bases: 3.

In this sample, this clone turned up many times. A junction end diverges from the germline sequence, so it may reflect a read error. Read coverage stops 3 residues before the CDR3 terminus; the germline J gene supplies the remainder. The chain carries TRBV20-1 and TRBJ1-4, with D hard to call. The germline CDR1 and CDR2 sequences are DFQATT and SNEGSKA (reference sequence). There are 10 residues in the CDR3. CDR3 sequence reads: CRASGEKLFF. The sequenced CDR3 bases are TGCAGGGCTAGCGGTGAAAAA.

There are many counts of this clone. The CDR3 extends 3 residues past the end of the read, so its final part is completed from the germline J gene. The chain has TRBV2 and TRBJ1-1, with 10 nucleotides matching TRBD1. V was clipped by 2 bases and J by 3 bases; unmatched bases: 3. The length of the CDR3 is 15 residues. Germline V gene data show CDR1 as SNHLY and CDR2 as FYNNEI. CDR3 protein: CASSERTGGDTEAFF. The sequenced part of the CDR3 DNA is TGTGCCAGCAGTGAAAGGACAGGGGGTGACACTGAA. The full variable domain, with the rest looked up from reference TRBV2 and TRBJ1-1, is EPEVTQTPSHQVTQMGQEVILRCVPISNHLYFYWYRQILGQKVEFLVSFYNNEISEKSEIFDDQFSVERPDGSNFTLKIRSTKLEDSAMYFCASSERTGGDTEAFFGQGTRLTVV.

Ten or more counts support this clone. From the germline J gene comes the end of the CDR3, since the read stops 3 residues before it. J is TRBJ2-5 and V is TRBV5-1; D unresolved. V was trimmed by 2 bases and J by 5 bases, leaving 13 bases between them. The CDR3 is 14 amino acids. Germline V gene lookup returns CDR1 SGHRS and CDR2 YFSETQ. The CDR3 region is CASSFEVVRETQYF. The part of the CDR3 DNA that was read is TGCGCCAGCAGCTTCGAAGTTGTACGGGAGACC.

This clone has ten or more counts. CDR3 bases read: TGCGCCAGCAGCTCCCGCGGGGGCACTGCGGCTGCCGCTTACGAG. Protein sequence: CASSSRGGTAAAAYE. The full-length CDR3 reads as CASSSRGGTAAAAYEQYF. The chain employs TRBV5-1 and TRBJ2-7; TRBD2 is a possible D gene (7 bases). With the read ending 3 residues before the CDR3 end, the germline J gene is used to fill in that end. CDR3 length equals 18 residues. V gave up 3 bases and J gave up 4 bases, with 26 bases separating them. The V gene's germline CDR1 is SGHRS and CDR2 YFSETQ. Complete variable domain (other parts from reference TRBV5-1 and TRBJ2-7): KAGVTQTPRYLIKTRGQQVTLSCSPISGHRSVSWYQQTPGQGLQFLFEYFSETQRNKGNFPGRFSGRQFSNSRSEMNVSTLELGDSALYLCASSSRGGTAAAAYEQYFGPGTRLTVT.

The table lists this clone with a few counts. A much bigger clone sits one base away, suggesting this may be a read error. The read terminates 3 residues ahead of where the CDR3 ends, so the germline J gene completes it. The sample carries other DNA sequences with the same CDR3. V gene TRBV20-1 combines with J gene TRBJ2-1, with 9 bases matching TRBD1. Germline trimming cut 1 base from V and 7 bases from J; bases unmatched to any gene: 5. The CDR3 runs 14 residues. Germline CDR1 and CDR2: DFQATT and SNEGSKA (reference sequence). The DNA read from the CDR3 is TGCAGTGCTAGAGCCGGGACAGGGACGAATGAG. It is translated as CSARAGTGTNE. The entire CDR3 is CSARAGTGTNEQFF.

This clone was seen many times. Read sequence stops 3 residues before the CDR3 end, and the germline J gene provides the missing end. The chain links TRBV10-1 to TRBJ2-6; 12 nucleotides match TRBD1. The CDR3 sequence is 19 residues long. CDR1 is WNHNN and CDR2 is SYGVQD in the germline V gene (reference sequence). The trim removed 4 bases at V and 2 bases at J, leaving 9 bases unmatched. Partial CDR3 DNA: TGCGCCAGCAGTGGATCCACCGGGACAGGGGGCCCTGGGGCCAACGTC. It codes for CASSGSTGTGGPGANV. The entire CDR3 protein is CASSGSTGTGGPGANVLTF.

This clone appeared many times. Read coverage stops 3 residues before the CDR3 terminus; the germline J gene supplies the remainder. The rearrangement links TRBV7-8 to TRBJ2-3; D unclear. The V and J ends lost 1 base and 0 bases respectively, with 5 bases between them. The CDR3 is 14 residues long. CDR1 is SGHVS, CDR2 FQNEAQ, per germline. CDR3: CASSLDGSTDTQYF. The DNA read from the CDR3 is TGTGCCAGCAGCTTAGACGGGAGCACAGATACG.

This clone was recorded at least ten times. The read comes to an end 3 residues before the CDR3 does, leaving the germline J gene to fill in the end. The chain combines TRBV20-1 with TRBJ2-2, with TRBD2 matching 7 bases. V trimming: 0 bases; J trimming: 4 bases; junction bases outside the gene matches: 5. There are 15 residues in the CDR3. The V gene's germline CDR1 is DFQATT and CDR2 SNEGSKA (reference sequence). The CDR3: CSAREERGVTGELFF. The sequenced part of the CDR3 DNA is TGCAGTGCTAGAGAAGAACGGGGGGTCACCGGGGAG.

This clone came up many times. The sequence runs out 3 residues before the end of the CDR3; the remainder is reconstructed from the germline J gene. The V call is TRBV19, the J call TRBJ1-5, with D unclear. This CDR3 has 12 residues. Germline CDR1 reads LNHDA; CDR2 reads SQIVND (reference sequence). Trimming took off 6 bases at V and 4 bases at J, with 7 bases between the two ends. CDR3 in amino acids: CASRVVNQPQHF. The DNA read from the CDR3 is TGTGCCAGTAGAGTAGTAAATCAGCCC.

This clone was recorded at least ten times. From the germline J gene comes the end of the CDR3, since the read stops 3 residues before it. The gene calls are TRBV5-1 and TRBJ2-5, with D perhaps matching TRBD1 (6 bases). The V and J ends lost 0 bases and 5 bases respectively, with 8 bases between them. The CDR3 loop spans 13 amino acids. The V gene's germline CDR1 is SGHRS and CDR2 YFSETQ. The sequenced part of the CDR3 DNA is TGCGCCAGCAGCTTGGCAGGGGTTGAGACC. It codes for CASSLAGVET. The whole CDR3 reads CASSLAGVETQYF.

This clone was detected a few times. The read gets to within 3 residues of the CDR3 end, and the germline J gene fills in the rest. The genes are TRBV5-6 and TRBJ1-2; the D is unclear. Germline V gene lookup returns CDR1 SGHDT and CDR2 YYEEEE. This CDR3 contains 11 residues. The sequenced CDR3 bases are TGTGCCAGCAGCTTGAATGGCGGC. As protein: CASSLNGG. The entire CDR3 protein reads CASSLNGGYTF.

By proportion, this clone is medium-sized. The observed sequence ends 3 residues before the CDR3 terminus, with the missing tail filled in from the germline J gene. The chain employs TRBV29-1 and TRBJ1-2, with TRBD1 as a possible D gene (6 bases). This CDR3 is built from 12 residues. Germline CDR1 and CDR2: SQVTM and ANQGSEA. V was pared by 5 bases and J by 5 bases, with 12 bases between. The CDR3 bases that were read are TGCAGCGTTAGCCAGGGGAGGTATGGC. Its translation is CSVSQGRYG. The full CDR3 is CSVSQGRYGYTF.

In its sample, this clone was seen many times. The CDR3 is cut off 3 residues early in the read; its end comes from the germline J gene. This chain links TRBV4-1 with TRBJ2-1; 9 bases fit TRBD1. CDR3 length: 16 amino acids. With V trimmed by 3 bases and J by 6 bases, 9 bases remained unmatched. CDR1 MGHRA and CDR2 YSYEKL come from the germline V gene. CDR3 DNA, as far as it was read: TGCGCCAGCAGCCAGATCCGGGACAGGGTGGGCAATGAG. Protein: CASSQIRDRVGNE. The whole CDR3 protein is CASSQIRDRVGNEQFF.